The present T cell receptor beta chain was sequenced within a study of blood T cell repertoires in COVID-19. Original processing notes: Amplification of reference gene primers provided the estimated nucleated cell counts. Method: immunoSEQ multiplex PCR; TCRdb's copy keeps in-frame clones and lacks some. That table furnishes V, J and clone size, whereas the DNA furnished D and trimming. The top ten hold 2% to 2.5% of the sample, which has a few hundred thousand clones, nearly 90% seen once. After removal of 6 bases from V and 3 bases from J, the junction contained 2 bases not matched to a gene. Germline-derived CDR1 and CDR2 are ENHRY and SYGVKD. The CDR3 consists of 13 residues.

Sequenced: peripheral blood. The rearrangement joins TRBV10-3 to TRBJ2-3; 8 bases line up with TRBD1. This clonotype was obtained from a woman in her sixties or seventies with COVID-19, enrolled during active disease. The CDR3 region is CAIRDRETDTQYF. CDR3 nucleotides: TGTGCCATCAGGGACAGGGAGACAGATACGCAGTATTTT.